This entry describes one T cell receptor beta chain. Its matching antigen is unknown. From the reads, TCRdb called clonotypes with MiXCR, one entry per CDR3 protein. The sample includes approximately 190,000 distinct CDR3 sequences, 28% seen only once; the top ten take roughly 32%. This record belongs to a study of T cell repertoires in cytomegalovirus infection. The overall study: From public TCR beta signatures came an indication of both CMV infection and matching HLA type. Overall study results and limits: Carriers of CMV plus the relevant HLA were identified by cumulative public TCR beta family frequency. In two of eight donors, the top clonotype was HLA-C-restricted CMV-specific.

Germline CDR1 is ENHRY and CDR2 is SYGVKD. The V end lost 4 bases, the J end lost 5 bases, and 7 bases lay between the germline ends. This CDR3 contains 12 residues. The TCR sequence derives from a human donor in good health (CMV status not recorded). Some clones in this sample may be carry-over from other donors' samples. This rearrangement joins TRBV10-3 to TRBJ2-3; D is undetermined. The sequenced material came from PBMCs. In DNA, the CDR3 is TGTGCCATCAGTGGTAGTGGAGATACGCAGTATTTT. It translates to CAISGSGDTQYF.